This T cell receptor (beta chain) derives from a study of monozygotic twins with cystic fibrosis. Regarding the study as a whole: Low clonality (median roughly 0.009) suggested a mostly naive repertoire. Co-twins had the most similar V usage for 13 of 16 pairs, J for 8. Monozygotic CF twin pairs shared significantly more nucleotide-identical clonotypes than unrelated CF individuals did. Age, concordance and disease severity did not associate with shared CDR3 numbers.

As for this clone: Its antigen is not identified.

The V gene's germline CDR1 is LGHNA and CDR2 YNFKEQ. CDR3 length equals 13 residues. The V end lost 1 base, the J end lost 1 base, and 5 bases lay between the germline ends. Profiled with immunoSEQ multiplex PCR; TCRdb holds only in-frame clones, not every one. Of about 14,000 clones in the sample, over 80% were seen once. The sequence was obtained from a girl aged 2-10 years with cystic fibrosis. The chain has TRBV4-2 and TRBJ2-7, with no clear D. The material sequenced was blood. The CDR3 bases are TGTGCCAGCAGCCAAGGGATATCCTACGAGCAGTACTTC. Its protein is CASSQGISYEQYF.